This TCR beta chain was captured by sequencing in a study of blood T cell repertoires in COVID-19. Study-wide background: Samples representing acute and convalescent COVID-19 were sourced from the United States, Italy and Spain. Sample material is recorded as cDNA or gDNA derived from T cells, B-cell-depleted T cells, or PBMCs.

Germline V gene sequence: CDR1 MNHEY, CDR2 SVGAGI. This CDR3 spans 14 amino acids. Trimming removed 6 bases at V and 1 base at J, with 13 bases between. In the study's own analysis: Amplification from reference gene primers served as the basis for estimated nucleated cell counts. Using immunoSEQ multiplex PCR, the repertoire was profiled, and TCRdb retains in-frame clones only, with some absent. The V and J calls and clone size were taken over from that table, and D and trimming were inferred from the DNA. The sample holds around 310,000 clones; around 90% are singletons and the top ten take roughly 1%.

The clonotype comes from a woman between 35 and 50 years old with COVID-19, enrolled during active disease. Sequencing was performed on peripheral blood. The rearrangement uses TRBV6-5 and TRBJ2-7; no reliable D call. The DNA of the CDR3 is TGTGCCAGCAGCTCGCGGTCCAATTCCTACGAGCAGTACTTC. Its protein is CASSSRSNSYEQYF.